Described below is a single T cell receptor beta chain sequence and its context. This specimen comes from a study of T cell responses to AZD1222 COVID-19 vaccine. Germline V lookup: CDR1 LGHDT, CDR2 YNNKEL (reference sequence). Trimming took 1 base from V and 5 from J, leaving 11 bases between them. The CDR3 has 14 residues. Repertoires were generated with immunoSEQ multiplex PCR, while TCRdb's copy carries only in-frame clones and drops some. The repertoire holds tens of thousands of clones, with 70% to 90% as singletons. This sample comprised peripheral blood, obtained 28 days after the second AZD1222 dose. The TCR originated in an adult who received the AZD1222 COVID-19 vaccine. This chain uses TRBV3-1 (or the pseudogene TRBV3-2) with TRBJ1-1; D is unclear. The CDR3 is CASSQASRETEAFF. CDR3 nucleotides: TGTGCCAGCAGCCAAGCATCAAGGGAAACTGAAGCTTTCTTT.